This T cell receptor (beta chain) was sequenced during a study of T cell changes during pregnancy in multiple sclerosis. In germline, CDR1 is SGHTA, CDR2 FQGTGA. V shed 5 bases and J 5 bases; nucleotides not matched to a gene: 6. There are 14 residues in the CDR3. On this clone: The same CDR3 also results from other DNA sequences found in this sample.

Clones were read by immunoSEQ multiplex PCR, and TCRdb kept only the in-frame ones, dropping some. The sample lists some 70,000 clones, 90% occurring once. The V and J genes are TRBV7-3 and TRBJ2-1, with 7 bases identical to TRBD1. This sample comprised peripheral blood, obtained in the third trimester of pregnancy. This clonotype originated in a female donor with multiple sclerosis, enrolled in a pregnancy study. CDR3 sequence reads: CASSPTTGNNEQFF. In DNA form, the CDR3 reads TGTGCCAGCAGCCCTACGACAGGGAACAATGAGCAGTTCTTC.